Each of the 13 T cell receptor beta chains below was sequenced from the same sample in a study of blood T cell repertoires in COVID-19. Measured with immunoSEQ multiplex PCR; TCRdb has only the in-frame clones, and not every one. This table has 200,000 to 300,000 clones, approximately 87% appearing once. Sequenced material: peripheral blood. These TCRs come from a human donor in a cohort sampled during active COVID-19.

The chain links TRBV7-9 to TRBJ2-1; 7 bases line up with TRBD2. The V gene's germline CDR1 is SEHNR and CDR2 FQNEAQ (reference sequence). CDR3 length: 15 amino acids. V dropped 1 base and J dropped 6; count of bases not matched to a gene: 6. The CDR3 DNA follows: TGTGCCAGCAGCTTAGGTAGCGGGCGCCGCAATGAGCAGTTCTTC. Translating gives CASSLGSGRRNEQFF.

V gene TRBV6-5 combines with J gene TRBJ1-1, with D perhaps TRBD1 (5 bases). Germline V lookup: CDR1 MNHEY, CDR2 SVGAGI. The CDR3 totals 16 residues. V gave up 4 bases and J gave up 6 bases, with 21 bases separating them. CDR3 amino acids: CASSSFLVGQNSEAFF. The CDR3 DNA reads as TGTGCCAGCAGTTCGTTCCTGGTAGGACAAAACTCTGAAGCTTTCTTT.

This chain links TRBV10-3 with TRBJ1-2; D is undetermined. The V gene's germline CDR1 is ENHRY and CDR2 SYGVKD. V dropped 2 bases and J dropped 4 bases, with 14 bases sitting between them. CDR3 length: 15 amino acids. DNA of the CDR3: TGTGCCATCAGTGAGGCCCGGGGTAAGGGCTATGGCTACACCTTC. Its protein is CAISEARGKGYGYTF.

The chain carries TRBV10-3 and TRBJ1-1; D is uncertain. Germline CDR1 ENHRY, CDR2 SYGVKD. The CDR3 has 12 amino acids. In nucleotides, the CDR3 is TGTGCTTCCTCGCAGTTGAACACTGAAGCTTTCTTT. It translates to CASSQLNTEAFF.

The chain recombines TRBV6-5 with TRBJ2-7; 9 bases fit TRBD1. This CDR3 region has 15 residues. Trimming at V came to 4 bases and at J to 6 bases, leaving 10 bases not matched to a gene. Germline loops: CDR1 MNHEY, CDR2 SVGAGI. CDR3 DNA sequence: TGTGCCAGCAGTTCGACAGGGGGTGCCGCGGGCGAGCAGTACTTC. As protein: CASSSTGGAAGEQYF.

This clone was detected once. The genes are TRBV6-4 and TRBJ2-3, with TRBD1 matching over 7 bases. CDR3 length equals 17 residues. V was clipped by 0 bases and J by 2 bases; unmatched bases: 8. Germline CDR1 and CDR2: MRHNA and SNTAGT. The CDR3 reads CASSDSKGGANTDTQYF. For the CDR3, the DNA is TGTGCCAGCAGTGACTCGAAAGGGGGCGCCAACACAGATACGCAGTATTTT.

The chain uses TRBV6-1 and TRBJ1-3; a weak D match, TRBD1 (5 bases). The V end lost 2 bases, the J end lost 0 bases, and 11 bases lay between the germline ends. The CDR3 contains 16 residues. Germline-derived CDR1 and CDR2 are MNHNS and SASEGT. The CDR3 DNA reads TGTGCCAGCAGTGAATGGGCAGGGTTCTCTGGAAACACCATATATTTT. Its protein product is CASSEWAGFSGNTIYF.

The J gene is TRBJ1-2, the V gene TRBV9; D is unresolved. The V end lost 2 bases, the J end lost 8 bases, and 19 bases lay between the germline ends. The CDR3 has 15 amino acids. Looked up from germline, CDR1 is SGDLS and CDR2 is YYNGEE. The CDR3 reads CASSVGPSAAQGYTF. In nucleotides, the CDR3 is TGTGCCAGCAGCGTGGGCCCTTCGGCAGCCCAAGGCTACACCTTC.

This clone was seen many times. This chain connects TRBV4-1 to TRBJ2-7; D may be TRBD1 (6 bases). The V end was cut by 0 bases, the J end by 1 base, with 10 bases between. This CDR3 is 15 amino acids long. CDR1 is MGHRA and CDR2 is YSYEKL in the germline V gene. CDR3 sequence (DNA): TGCGCCAGCAGCCAAGATTGGCAGGGGTCCTACGAGCAGTACTTC. This codes for CASSQDWQGSYEQYF.

Only one count was recorded for this clone. This chain uses TRBV20-1 with TRBJ2-7, with TRBD2 matching over 12 bases. The CDR3 is 16 residues long. V lost 3 bases and J lost 3; bases outside the gene matches: 9. Per the germline V gene, CDR1 is DFQATT and CDR2 is SNEGSKA (reference sequence). The CDR3 coding sequence is TGCAGTGCTAGTCCTAGCGGGAGGGCCCGCCGCTACGAGCAGTACTTC. It codes for CSASPSGRARRYEQYF.

This clone was seen just once. The chain has TRBV2 and TRBJ2-7; D might be TRBD2 (5 bases). V shed 4 bases and J shed 3 bases, with 10 bases lying between them. CDR1 SNHLY and CDR2 FYNNEI come from the germline V gene. This CDR3 spans 13 amino acids. Here the CDR3 DNA reads TGTGCCAGCAGTGTCGAGGGCTTCTACGAGCAGTACTTC. Residues: CASSVEGFYEQYF.

V gene TRBV6-5 combines with J gene TRBJ1-5, with D possibly matching TRBD1 (5 bases). Trimming removed 8 bases from V and 4 bases from J, with 12 bases in between. This CDR3 region has 13 residues. Germline V gene lookup returns CDR1 MNHEY and CDR2 SVGAGI. CDR3: CASRQGVNQPQHF. The CDR3 DNA reads as TGTGCCAGCCGGCAGGGTGTGAATCAGCCCCAGCATTTT.

The V and J genes are TRBV2 and TRBJ2-1; 12 nucleotides agree with TRBD2. CDR1 SNHLY and CDR2 FYNNEI come from the germline V gene. The CDR3 sequence is 15 residues long. The ends lost 6 bases at V and 10 bases at J; junction bases unmatched: 10. The DNA of the CDR3 is TGTGCCAGCAGGGACCAGGGACTAGCGGGTGGAGAGCAGTTCTTC. This gives the protein CASRDQGLAGGEQFF.